This T cell receptor (beta chain) was found in a study of blood T cell repertoires in COVID-19. At the level of the study: COVID-19 samples from acute and convalescent phases originated in the United States, Italy and Spain.

The CDR3 loop spans 16 amino acids. From germline, CDR1 is KGHDR and CDR2 SFDVKD. The ends lost 4 bases at V and 3 bases at J; junction bases unmatched: 5. Libraries were prepared by immunoSEQ multiplex PCR; TCRdb keeps only in-frame clonotypes and omits some of them. Among about 46,000 clones listed, 80% to 95% were seen once. The sequenced sample was peripheral blood. The rearrangement uses TRBV24-1 and TRBJ2-2; 9 nucleotides agree with TRBD1. The TCR comes from a man in his fifties with acute or convalescent COVID-19. CDR3 residues: CATSDPGQGHTGELFF. CDR3 DNA sequence: TGTGCCACCAGTGACCCGGGACAGGGCCACACCGGGGAGCTGTTTTTT.